The T cell receptor beta chain under discussion was sequenced for a study of shared clonotypes between healthy human individuals. V gave up 2 bases and J gave up 9 bases, with 14 bases separating them. The CDR3 covers 14 residues. In germline, CDR1 is GTSNPN, CDR2 SVGIG (reference sequence). Worth noting for this clone: Antigen specificity is unknown.

Sequencing used immunoSEQ multiplex PCR; TCRdb keeps in-frame clones, though not all of them. The data hold about 1 million clones, with under 80% observed a single time. Study findings and constraints: Relative to clonotypes present in all four donors, those not shared had lower generation probabilities.

The sequence came from a man between 18 and 29 years old in good health. The rearrangement joins TRBV30 to TRBJ1-6; D gene unclear. The sample comprised memory CD4+ T cells sorted from blood. As for subset: CD45RA-negative fraction. The CDR3 DNA reads TGTGCCTGGAGTCCGGACGTGGGGAGTTCACCCCTCCACTTT. This translates into CAWSPDVGSSPLHF.